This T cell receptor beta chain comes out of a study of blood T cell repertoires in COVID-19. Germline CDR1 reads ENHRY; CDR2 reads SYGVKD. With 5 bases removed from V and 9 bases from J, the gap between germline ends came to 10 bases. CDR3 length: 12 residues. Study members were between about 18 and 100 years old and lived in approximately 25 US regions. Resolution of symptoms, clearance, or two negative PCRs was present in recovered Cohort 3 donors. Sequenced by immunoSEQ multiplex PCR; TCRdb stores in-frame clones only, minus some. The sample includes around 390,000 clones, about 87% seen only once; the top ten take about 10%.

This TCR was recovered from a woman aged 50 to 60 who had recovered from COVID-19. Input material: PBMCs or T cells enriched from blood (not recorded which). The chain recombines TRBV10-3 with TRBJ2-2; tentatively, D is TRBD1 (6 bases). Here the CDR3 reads CAISFDRRELFF. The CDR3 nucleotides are TGTGCCATCAGTTTCGACAGGAGGGAGCTGTTTTTT.